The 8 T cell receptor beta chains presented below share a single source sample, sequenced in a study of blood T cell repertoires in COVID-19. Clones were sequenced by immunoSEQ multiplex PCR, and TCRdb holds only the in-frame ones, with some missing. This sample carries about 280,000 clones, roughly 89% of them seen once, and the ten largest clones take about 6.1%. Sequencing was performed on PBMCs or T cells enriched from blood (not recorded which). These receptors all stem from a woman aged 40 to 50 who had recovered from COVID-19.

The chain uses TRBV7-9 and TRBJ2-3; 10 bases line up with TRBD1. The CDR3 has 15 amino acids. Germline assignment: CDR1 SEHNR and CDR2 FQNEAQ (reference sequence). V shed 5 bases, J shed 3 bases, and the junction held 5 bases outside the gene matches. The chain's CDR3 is CASSHPGQGTDTQYF. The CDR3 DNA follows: TGTGCCAGCAGCCACCCGGGACAGGGGACAGATACGCAGTATTTT.

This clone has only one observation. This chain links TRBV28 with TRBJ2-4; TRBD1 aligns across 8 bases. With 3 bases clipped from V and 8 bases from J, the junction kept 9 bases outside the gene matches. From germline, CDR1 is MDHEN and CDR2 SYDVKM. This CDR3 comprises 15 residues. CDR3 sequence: CASSLARGRAYIQYF. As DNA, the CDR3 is TGTGCCAGCAGTTTGGCCAGGGGGCGAGCGTACATTCAGTACTTC.

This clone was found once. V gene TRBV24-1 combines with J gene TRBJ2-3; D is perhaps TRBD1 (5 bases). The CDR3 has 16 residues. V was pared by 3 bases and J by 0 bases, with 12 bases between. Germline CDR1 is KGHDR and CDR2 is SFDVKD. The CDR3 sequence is CATSDGALTSTDTQYF. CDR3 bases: TGTGCCACCAGTGATGGGGCCCTGACTAGCACAGATACGCAGTATTTT.

This CDR3 is CASSAQLAGVHEQYF. The CDR3 DNA is TGTGCCAGCAGCGCTCAACTAGCCGGGGTCCACGAGCAGTACTTC. V is TRBV9 and J is TRBJ2-7; possible D gene TRBD2, 6 bases. The CDR3 contains 15 residues. Germline values: CDR1 SGDLS, CDR2 YYNGEE. Trimming pared 3 bases from V and 5 bases from J, leaving 18 bases between.

CDR3 nucleotides: TGTGCCAGCAGCCAGGGACGGCGGGGCTGGGGAAACACCATATATTTT. It codes for CASSQGRRGWGNTIYF. The V call is TRBV14, the J call TRBJ1-3, with D possibly matching TRBD1 (5 bases). Trimming removed 3 bases at V and 4 bases at J, with 16 bases between. In germline, CDR1 is SGHDN, CDR2 FVKESK. The CDR3 is made up of 16 amino acids.

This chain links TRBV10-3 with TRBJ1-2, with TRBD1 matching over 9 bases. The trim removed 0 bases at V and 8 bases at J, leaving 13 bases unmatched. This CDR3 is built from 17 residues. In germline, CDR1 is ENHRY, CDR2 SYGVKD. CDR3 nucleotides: TGTGCCATCAGTGAGTCTGTGGACAGGGGAATAGGTGACGGCTACACCTTC. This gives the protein CAISESVDRGIGDGYTF.

The CDR3 nucleotides are TGTGCCAGCAGGCAAGACAGTTTTAACACCATATATTTT. Protein product: CASRQDSFNTIYF. The rearrangement joins TRBV7-8 to TRBJ1-3, with a possible D match to TRBD1 (5 bases). CDR1 is SGHVS and CDR2 is FQNEAQ in the germline V gene. The CDR3 runs to 13 residues. Trimming took off 6 bases at V and 7 bases at J, with 13 bases between the two ends.

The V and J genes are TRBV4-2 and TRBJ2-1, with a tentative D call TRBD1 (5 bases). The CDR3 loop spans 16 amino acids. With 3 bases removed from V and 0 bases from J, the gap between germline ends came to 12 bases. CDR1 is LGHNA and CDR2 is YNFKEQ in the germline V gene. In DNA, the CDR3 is TGTGCCAGCAGCCAGGCAGGGAAAAACTCCTACAATGAGCAGTTCTTC. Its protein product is CASSQAGKNSYNEQFF.